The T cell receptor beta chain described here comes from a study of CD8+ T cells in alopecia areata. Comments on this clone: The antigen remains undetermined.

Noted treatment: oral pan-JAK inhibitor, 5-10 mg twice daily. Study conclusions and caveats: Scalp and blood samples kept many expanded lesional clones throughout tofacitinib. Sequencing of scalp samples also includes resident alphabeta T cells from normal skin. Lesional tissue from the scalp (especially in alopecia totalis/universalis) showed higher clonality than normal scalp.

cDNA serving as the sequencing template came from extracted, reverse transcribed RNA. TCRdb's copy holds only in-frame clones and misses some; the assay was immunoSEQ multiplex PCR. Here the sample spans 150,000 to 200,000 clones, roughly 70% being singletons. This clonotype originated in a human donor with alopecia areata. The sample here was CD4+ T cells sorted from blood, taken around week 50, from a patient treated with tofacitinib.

CDR3 sequence (DNA): TGTGCCAGCAGCTTGAGGGGGGCGCGCATCAATGAGCAGTTCTTC. Its protein product is CASSLRGARINEQFF. The genes are TRBV5-6 and TRBJ2-1, with D perhaps being TRBD1 or TRBD2 (6 bases each). The germline V gene has CDR1 SGHDT and CDR2 YYEEEE. This CDR3 spans 15 amino acids. V lost 1 base and J 6 bases, leaving 14 bases between the germline ends.